This TCR beta chain was recorded in a study of metastatic and nonmetastatic thyroid tumors (dated by TCRdb to 2018 to 2021). Study-wide context: For patients with malignant and with benign thyroid disease, the researchers compared repertoires between peripheral blood samples and tumor or nodule tissue samples. What the authors observed across the whole study: In both blood and tumor samples, malignant tumors were reported to have significantly higher TCR beta diversity than benign nodules.

No patient had received any treatment before thyroid surgery. Patient clinical samples collected from about 2011 to 2019 were retrospectively analysed using T-cell receptor beta sequencing. This clone was found many times. The antigen this receptor binds is unknown. No clone much larger than this one lies a single base away; base qualities are absent. The method was PCR. The sequencer was an Illumina HiSeq 4000. High-throughput sequencing was used to profile the TCR beta-chain CDR3 region of every patient. In the paper's pipeline: CDR3 differences across clinicopathological groups were used to build a classifier for discriminating distant-metastatic papillary thyroid cancer patients. To measure repertoire diversity the researchers used the Shannon index, while the Morisita-Horn index served to gauge how similar the tumor and blood repertoires were. Using fastp at Q25 and MiXCR, TCRdb reprocessed the public reads and kept productive beta chains. These V and J calls derive from TCRdb rather than the authors' analysis. The sample has approximately 6,000 clones on record, roughly 32% of them singletons. Around 17% of the sample comes from the top ten.

The receptor's source is a female donor with papillary thyroid cancer or a benign thyroid nodule (not recorded which). Some clones in this sample may be carry-over from other donors' samples. Sequencing was carried out using adjacent normal tissue.

The CDR3 here reads CASSARTGVTEAFF. The bases read TGTGCCAGCAGTGCCCGGACAGGGGTTACTGAAGCTTTCTTT. The chain was built from TRBV12-3 or TRBV12-4 and TRBJ1-1, with 9 central nucleotides matching TRBD1. The CDR3 starts with the cysteine, ends with the phenylalanine, and has 14 residues. The CDR3 DNA has 42 bases and is translated from base 1. V lost 5 bases and J lost 5 bases, and the count of bases not matched to a germline gene is 6.